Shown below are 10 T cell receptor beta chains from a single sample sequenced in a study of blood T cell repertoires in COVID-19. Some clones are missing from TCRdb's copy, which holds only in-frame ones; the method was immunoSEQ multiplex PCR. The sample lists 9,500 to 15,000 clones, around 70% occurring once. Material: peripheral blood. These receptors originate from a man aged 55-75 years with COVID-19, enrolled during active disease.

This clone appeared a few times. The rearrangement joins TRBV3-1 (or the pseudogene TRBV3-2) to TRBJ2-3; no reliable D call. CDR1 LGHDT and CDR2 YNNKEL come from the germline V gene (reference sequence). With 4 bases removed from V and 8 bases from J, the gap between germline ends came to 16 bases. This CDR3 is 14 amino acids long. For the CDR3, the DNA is TGTGCCAGCAGCCGGGCCCTTCCCTTTGGTACGCAGTATTTT. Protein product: CASSRALPFGTQYF.

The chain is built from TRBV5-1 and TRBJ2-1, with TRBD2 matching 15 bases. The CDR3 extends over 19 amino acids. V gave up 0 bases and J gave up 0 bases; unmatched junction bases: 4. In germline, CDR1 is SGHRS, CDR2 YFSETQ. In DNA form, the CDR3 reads TGCGCCAGCAGCTTGGAAGGACTAGCGGGGGGGTACTCCTACAATGAGCAGTTCTTC. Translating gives CASSLEGLAGGYSYNEQFF.

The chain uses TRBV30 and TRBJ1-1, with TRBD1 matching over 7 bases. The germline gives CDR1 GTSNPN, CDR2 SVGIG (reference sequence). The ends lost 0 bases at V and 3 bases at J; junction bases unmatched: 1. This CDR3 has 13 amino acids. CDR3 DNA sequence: TGTGCCTGGAGTGTAGGGGGCTACACTGAAGCTTTCTTT. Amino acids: CAWSVGGYTEAFF.

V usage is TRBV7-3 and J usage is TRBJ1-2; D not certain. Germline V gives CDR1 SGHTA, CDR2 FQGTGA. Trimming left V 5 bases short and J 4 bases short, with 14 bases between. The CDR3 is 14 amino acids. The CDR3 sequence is CASSLSPGSYGYTF. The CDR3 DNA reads TGTGCCAGCAGCCTCAGTCCGGGGAGCTATGGCTACACCTTC.

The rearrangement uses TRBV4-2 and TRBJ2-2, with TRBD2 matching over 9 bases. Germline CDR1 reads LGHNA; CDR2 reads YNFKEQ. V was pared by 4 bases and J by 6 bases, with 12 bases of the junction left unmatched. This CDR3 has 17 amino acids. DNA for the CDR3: TGTGCCAGCAGCCGTACCCCTAGCGGGGTTTTGTCCGGGGAGCTGTTTTTT. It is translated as CASSRTPSGVLSGELFF.

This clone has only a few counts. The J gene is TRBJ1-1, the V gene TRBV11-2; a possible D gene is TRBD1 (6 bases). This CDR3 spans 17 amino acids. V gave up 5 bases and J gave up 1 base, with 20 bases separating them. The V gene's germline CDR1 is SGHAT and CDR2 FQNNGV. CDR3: CASSPRGGGYSNTEAFF. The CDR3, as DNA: TGTGCCAGCAGCCCCCGGGGGGGCGGCTACTCGAACACTGAAGCTTTCTTT.

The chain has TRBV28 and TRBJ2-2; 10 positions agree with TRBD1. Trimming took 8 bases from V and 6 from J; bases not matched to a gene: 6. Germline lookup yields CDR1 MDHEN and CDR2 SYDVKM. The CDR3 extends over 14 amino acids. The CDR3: CASWDRGRAGELFF. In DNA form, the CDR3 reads TGTGCCAGCTGGGACAGGGGCAGGGCCGGGGAGCTGTTTTTT. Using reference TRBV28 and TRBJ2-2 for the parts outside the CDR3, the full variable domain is DVKVTQSSRYLVKRTGEKVFLECVQDMDHENMFWYRQDPGLGLRLIYFSYDVKMKEKGDIPEGYSVSREKKERFSLILESASTNQTSMYLCASWDRGRAGELFFGEGSRLTVL.

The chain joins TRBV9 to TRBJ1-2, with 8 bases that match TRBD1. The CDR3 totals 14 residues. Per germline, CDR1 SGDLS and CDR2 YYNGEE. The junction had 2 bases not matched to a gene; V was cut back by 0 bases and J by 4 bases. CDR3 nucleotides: TGTGCCAGCAGCGTAGAGACAGGGGTCTATGGCTACACCTTC. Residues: CASSVETGVYGYTF. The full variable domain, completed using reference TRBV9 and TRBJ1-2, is DSGVTQTPKHLITATGQRVTLRCSPRSGDLSVYWYQQSLDQGLQFLIQYYNGEERAKGNILERFSAQQFPDLHSELNLSSLELGDSALYFCASSVETGVYGYTFGSGTRLTVV.

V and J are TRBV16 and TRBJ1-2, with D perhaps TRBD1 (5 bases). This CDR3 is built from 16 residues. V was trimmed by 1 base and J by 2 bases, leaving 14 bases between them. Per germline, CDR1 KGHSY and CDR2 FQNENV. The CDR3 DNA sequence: TGTGCCAGCAGCCAATTCTCCTGGGGGGGGAACTATGGCTACACCTTC. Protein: CASSQFSWGGNYGYTF. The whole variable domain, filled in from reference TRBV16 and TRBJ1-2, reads GEEVAQTPKHLVRGEGQKAKLYCAPIKGHSYVFWYQQVLKNEFKFLISFQNENVFDETGMPKERFSAKCLPNSPCSLEIQATKLEDSAVYFCASSQFSWGGNYGYTFGSGTRLTVV.

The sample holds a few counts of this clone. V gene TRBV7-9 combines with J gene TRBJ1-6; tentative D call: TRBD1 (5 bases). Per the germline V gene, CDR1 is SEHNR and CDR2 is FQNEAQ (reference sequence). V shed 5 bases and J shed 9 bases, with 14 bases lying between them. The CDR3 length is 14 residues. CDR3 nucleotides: TGTGCCAGCAGCGGGGGGGTCTGGAGTTCACCCCTCCACTTT. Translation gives CASSGGVWSSPLHF. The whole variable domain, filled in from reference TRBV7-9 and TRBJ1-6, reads DTGVSQNPRHKITKRGQNVTFRCDPISEHNRLYWYRQTLGQGPEFLTYFQNEAQLEKSRLLSDRFSAERPKGSFSTLEIQRTEQGDSAMYLCASSGGVWSSPLHFGNGTRLTVT.